The 12 T cell receptor beta chains listed next were all sequenced from one sample in a study of shared clonotypes between healthy human individuals. Some clones are missing from TCRdb's copy, which holds only in-frame ones; the method was immunoSEQ multiplex PCR. The sample has about 550,000 clones, less than 97% seen once. Positively selected for CCR7, the CD45RO-negative cells used as naive CD8 cells excluded terminally differentiated effector memory CD45RA+ cells. The specimen sequenced was naive CD8+ T cells sorted from blood. The receptors here all came from a woman aged 30 to 39 in good health.

This chain connects TRBV28 to TRBJ2-2; 7 bases are a match to TRBD2. Germline CDR1 MDHEN, CDR2 SYDVKM. The CDR3 extends over 15 amino acids. Trimming cost V 10 bases and J 5 bases; bases outside gene matches: 13. CDR3 amino acids: CATQTGWEGTGELFF. Written as DNA, the CDR3 is TGTGCCACCCAAACTGGGTGGGAGGGAACCGGGGAGCTGTTTTTT.

This clone was recorded once. This chain links TRBV2 with TRBJ1-5, with D possibly matching TRBD1 (6 bases). The CDR3 is 14 amino acids. The germline V gene has CDR1 SNHLY and CDR2 FYNNEI. V lost 6 bases and J lost 4, with 13 bases in between. The CDR3 nucleotides are TGTGCCAGCAGCGAGGTGGGGGCAAATCAGCCCCAGCATTTT. It is translated as CASSEVGANQPQHF.

This chain uses TRBV23-1 with TRBJ2-1; 7 bases align to TRBD1. TRBV23-1 is an open reading frame whose function is uncertain. Trimming cost V 5 bases and J 4 bases; bases outside gene matches: 8. The CDR3 totals 15 residues. CDR3 region: CASSTGQRTYNEQFF. The CDR3 DNA follows: TGCGCCAGCAGTACGGGACAGCGGACATACAATGAGCAGTTCTTC.

The chain joins TRBV5-1 to TRBJ2-3; D assignment may be TRBD1 or TRBD2 (5 bases each). Germline CDR1 reads SGHRS; CDR2 reads YFSETQ. V was pared by 0 bases and J by 4 bases, with 15 bases between. The CDR3 is made up of 16 amino acids. The CDR3 DNA reads TGCGCCAGCAGCTTGGACGGGGCAAGCGTCCCAGATACGCAGTATTTT. This encodes CASSLDGASVPDTQYF.

The chain uses TRBV29-1 and TRBJ1-1; D remains ambiguous. Trimming cost V 0 bases and J 8 bases, with 7 bases left between them. The CDR3 length is 11 residues. Germline CDR1 reads SQVTM; CDR2 reads ANQGSEA. The CDR3: CSVEEGREAFF. As DNA, the CDR3 is TGCAGCGTTGAAGAAGGACGGGAAGCTTTCTTT. The full variable domain, its missing parts supplied by reference TRBV29-1 and TRBJ1-1, is SAVISQKPSRDICQRGTSLTIQCQVDSQVTMMFWYRQQPGQSLTLIATANQGSEATYESGFVIDKFPISRPNLTFSTLTVSNMSPEDSSIYLCSVEEGREAFFGQGTRLTVV.

The sample holds one count of this clone. The CDR3 loop reads CASSAGADRDWNEQFF. CDR3 coding DNA: TGTGCCAGCAGCGCGGGGGCCGACAGGGATTGGAATGAGCAGTTCTTC. This chain links TRBV2 with TRBJ2-1, with D perhaps being TRBD1 or TRBD2 (7 bases each). Per germline, CDR1 SNHLY and CDR2 FYNNEI. This CDR3 comprises 16 residues. V lost 6 bases, J lost 7 bases, and 22 bases lay in between. The full variable domain, in which reference TRBV2 and TRBJ2-1 provide the parts outside the CDR3, is EPEVTQTPSHQVTQMGQEVILRCVPISNHLYFYWYRQILGQKVEFLVSFYNNEISEKSEIFDDQFSVERPDGSNFTLKIRSTKLEDSAMYFCASSAGADRDWNEQFFGPGTRLTVL.

The rearrangement joins TRBV6-6 to TRBJ2-1, with 8 bases matching TRBD2. Germline assignment: CDR1 MNHNY and CDR2 SVGAGI (reference sequence). V lost 2 bases and J lost 7; bases outside the gene matches: 7. CDR3 length: 15 residues. DNA of the CDR3: TGTGCCAGCAGTTACCTGGCGGGAGGTTTGAATGAGCAGTTCTTC. Translation: CASSYLAGGLNEQFF.

The V and J genes are TRBV29-1 and TRBJ2-1; D assignment may be TRBD1 or TRBD2 (5 bases each). Germline values: CDR1 SQVTM, CDR2 ANQGSEA. The CDR3 spans 14 residues. The ends were cut back, 0 bases at V and 7 bases at J, with 13 bases in the middle. CDR3 amino acids: CSVEDRDGSNEQFF. The CDR3 region has the DNA TGCAGCGTTGAAGATCGGGACGGTTCGAATGAGCAGTTCTTC.

The rearrangement joins TRBV7-6 to TRBJ2-4, with 7 bases matching TRBD2. This CDR3 is 18 amino acids long. V gave up 2 bases and J gave up 3 bases; unmatched junction bases: 13. Germline V CDR1 and CDR2: SGHVS, FNYEAQ. The CDR3 reads CASSLSIGTGEGKNIQYF. CDR3 bases: TGTGCCAGCAGCTTATCGATCGGAACCGGGGAGGGCAAAAACATTCAGTACTTC.

In this sample, this clone turned up once. The chain links TRBV19 to TRBJ2-2, with D perhaps given as TRBD1 or TRBD2 (5 bases each). The germline V gene encodes CDR1 LNHDA and CDR2 SQIVND (reference sequence). The CDR3 spans 15 residues. Trimming cost V 0 bases and J 4 bases, with 9 bases left between them. The CDR3 sequence: CASSIDPGTTGELFF. Here the CDR3 DNA reads TGTGCCAGTAGTATAGATCCAGGGACCACCGGGGAGCTGTTTTTT.

The J gene is TRBJ2-3, the V gene TRBV14; D remains ambiguous. The V and J ends lost 2 bases and 11 bases respectively, with 17 bases between them. CDR1 is SGHDN, CDR2 FVKESK, per germline. The CDR3 is 14 residues long. The CDR3 DNA follows: TGTGCCAGCAGCCAAAGAGGTTGGTCCTCTGGGCAGTATTTT. Translating it yields CASSQRGWSSGQYF.

The chain recombines TRBV9 with TRBJ2-1, with a weak D call TRBD2 (5 bases). The CDR3 sequence is 12 residues long. The germline V gene encodes CDR1 SGDLS and CDR2 YYNGEE. Trimming took 3 bases from V and 7 from J, leaving 8 bases between them. The CDR3 nucleotides are TGTGCCAGCAGCGCGGGAACGAATGAGCAGTTCTTC. The encoded protein is CASSAGTNEQFF.